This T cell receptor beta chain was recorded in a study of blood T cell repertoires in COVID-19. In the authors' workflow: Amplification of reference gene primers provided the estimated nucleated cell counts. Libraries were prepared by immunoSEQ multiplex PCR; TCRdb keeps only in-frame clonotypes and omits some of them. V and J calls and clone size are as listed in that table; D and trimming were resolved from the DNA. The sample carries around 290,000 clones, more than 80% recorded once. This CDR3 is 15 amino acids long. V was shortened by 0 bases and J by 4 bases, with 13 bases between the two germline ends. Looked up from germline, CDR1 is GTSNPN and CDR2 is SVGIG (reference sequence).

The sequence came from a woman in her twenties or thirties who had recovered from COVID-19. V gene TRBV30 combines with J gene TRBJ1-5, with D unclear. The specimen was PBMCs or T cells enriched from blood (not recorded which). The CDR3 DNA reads TGTGCCTGGAGTGTTCGTCGGGATCGGAATCAGCCCCAGCATTTT. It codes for CAWSVRRDRNQPQHF.